This T cell receptor beta chain was observed in a study of early T cells in non-severe SARS-CoV-2 infection. The sample holds a few counts of this clonotype. TCRdb reanalysed the 5' RACE reads using MiXCR and keeps one entry per CDR3 protein. Found here are some 91,000 distinct CDR3 sequences, approximately 11% of them singletons; the top ten hold just over 4.5%. Germline V lookup: CDR1 SEHNR, CDR2 FQNEAQ (reference sequence). Trimming cost V 3 bases and J 14 bases, with 16 bases left between them. CDR3 length: 12 residues. The chain recombines TRBV7-9 with TRBJ1-2; perhaps TRBD1 as D (5 bases). Here the sequenced sample was whole blood, taken at baseline. This sequence was found in an adult who was a healthcare worker with PCR-confirmed SARS-CoV-2 infection or an uninfected control (not recorded which). The CDR3 bases are TGTGCCAGCAGCTTCGGGTGGGACGGCCCGACCTTC. It specifies CASSFGWDGPTF.